This T cell receptor (beta chain) was sequenced for a study of long-term antiretroviral therapy in people with HIV. The wider study: The 2015 immediate-ART recommendation was preceded by the earliest samples by about a decade.

Study observations and caveats: After ART, diversity increased yet remained lower than transplant donor controls.

This clone was seen once. Its specificity is unknown. The V gene's germline CDR1 is SQVTM and CDR2 ANQGSEA. The V end was cut by 7 bases, the J end by 0 bases, with 9 bases between. This CDR3 has 13 amino acids. With survey level as its setting, the immunoSEQ assay was v3.0. Libraries were prepared by immunoSEQ multiplex PCR; TCRdb keeps only in-frame clonotypes and omits some of them. The sample has roughly 38,000 clones, approximately 80% seen once. The sequence was obtained from a man between 25 and 39 years old with HIV. The material sequenced was unsorted PBMCs, taken 3.4 years after starting antiretroviral therapy. The chain combines TRBV29-1 with TRBJ2-2; D unclear. The CDR3 is CSGWTANTGELFF. The CDR3 bases are TGCAGCGGTTGGACGGCGAACACCGGGGAGCTGTTTTTT.